Given below is one TCR beta chain in context. No antigen is known for it. PBMCs numbering 2 million and stored at -80 C yielded the unsorted libraries. This specimen comes from a study of neurological immune-mediated disorders. Findings and limits, study-wide: On phylogenetic grouping, the repertoires of 18 of 34 multiple sclerosis patients fell within one related-CDR3 cluster, constituting a possible signature. Healthy controls had more TCR clonal expansion than multiple sclerosis, which showed the least, whereas HTLV-1-associated myelopathy showed the most.

TCRdb re-called the 5' RACE reads through MiXCR, storing one row per CDR3 protein. The sample consists of 45,000 to 65,000 distinct CDR3 sequences, about 3.7% of them appearing once. V lost 5 bases to trimming and J lost 9 bases, with 9 bases between them. Germline-derived CDR1 and CDR2 are SGHRS and YFSETQ. This CDR3 contains 11 residues. What was sequenced was PBMCs. The receptor comes from a man in his forties or fifties with multiple sclerosis. The chain combines TRBV5-1 with TRBJ2-1; D gene unclear. CDR3 region: CASRNSTEQFF. CDR3 nucleotides: TGCGCCAGCAGAAACAGTACTGAGCAGTTCTTC.